Below are 14 T cell receptor beta chains sequenced from a single sample in a study of cytomegalovirus exposure and HLA in healthy donors. 60 Vbeta and 13 Jbeta primers were used in PCR. Sequencing used immunoSEQ multiplex PCR; TCRdb keeps in-frame clones, though not all of them. The data show 150,000 to 250,000 clones, more than 65% seen once. The sequencing input was PBMCs. The receptor source for this set is a girl between 5 and 17 years old in good health and CMV-seropositive.

This sequence joins TRBV7-2 and TRBJ1-2, with D perhaps matching TRBD1 (6 bases). CDR1 and CDR2 from the germline V gene are SGHTA and FQGNSA. Deletions cut 1 base from V and 4 bases from J, with 13 bases between. This CDR3 region has 15 residues. This CDR3 reads CASSLVGGASYGYTF. In DNA, the CDR3 is TGTGCCAGCAGCTTAGTCGGGGGGGCGAGCTATGGCTACACCTTC.

The chain links TRBV14 to TRBJ1-5; possibly TRBD1 for D (6 bases). Trimming took off 1 base at V and 3 bases at J, with 10 bases between the two ends. The CDR3 runs to 15 residues. Per germline, CDR1 SGHDN and CDR2 FVKESK. CDR3: CASSQGGGLNQPQHF. The CDR3 DNA sequence: TGTGCCAGCAGCCAAGGGGGGGGGCTCAATCAGCCCCAGCATTTT.

CDR3 nucleotides: TGTGCCAGCATCTCAAGGGGCACCGGGGAGCTGTTTTTT. Amino acid sequence: CASISRGTGELFF. The chain carries TRBV25-1 and TRBJ2-2, with D possibly being TRBD1 (5 bases). The V end lost 7 bases, the J end lost 4 bases, and 10 bases lay between the germline ends. The CDR3 is 13 residues long. Germline loops: CDR1 MGHDK, CDR2 SYGVNS.

This sequence joins TRBV5-6 and TRBJ1-5, with TRBD1 identical over 10 bases. From germline, CDR1 is SGHDT and CDR2 YYEEEE. J was trimmed by 1 base and V by 4 bases; bases with no gene match: 5. The CDR3 loop spans 16 amino acids. CDR3 in DNA: TGTGCCAGCAGCCCAGGGACAGGGGCGAGCAATCAGCCCCAGCATTTT. Its protein product is CASSPGTGASNQPQHF.

This chain uses TRBV7-2 with TRBJ2-7, with 7 positions matching TRBD2. Per the germline V gene, CDR1 is SGHTA and CDR2 is FQGNSA. V trimming: 5 bases; J trimming: 0 bases; junction bases outside the gene matches: 4. The CDR3 sequence is 14 residues long. The DNA for the CDR3 is TGTGCCAGCAGCCTAAGCGGGGACTCCTACGAGCAGTACTTC. Amino acid sequence: CASSLSGDSYEQYF.

The V and J genes are TRBV5-1 and TRBJ2-2; TRBD1 might be the D (5 bases). Germline CDR1 reads SGHRS; CDR2 reads YFSETQ. Trimming stripped 3 bases from V and 1 base from J, with 10 bases between. The CDR3 runs 15 residues. CDR3 in DNA: TGCGCCAGCAGCTCCGGTAGGGGGAACACCGGGGAGCTGTTTTTT. Encoded protein: CASSSGRGNTGELFF.

This clone came up a few times. The chain links TRBV5-1 to TRBJ2-4; 8 positions agree with TRBD2. The germline gives CDR1 SGHRS, CDR2 YFSETQ. This CDR3 is 17 amino acids long. J was trimmed by 2 bases and V by 4 bases; bases with no gene match: 11. CDR3 in amino acids: CASSPYGGALSKNIQYF. The CDR3 region has the DNA TGCGCCAGCAGCCCCTACGGGGGGGCGCTTTCCAAAAACATTCAGTACTTC.

There are a few counts of this clone. The gene calls are TRBV10-2 and TRBJ2-7; TRBD1 agrees at 7 bases. This CDR3 is built from 14 residues. Trimming took 6 bases from V and 3 from J; bases not matched to a gene: 8. Germline loops: CDR1 WSHSY, CDR2 SAAADI. The CDR3 coding sequence is TGCGCCAGCAGCCGAGCGGCAGGGGGCTACGAGCAGTACTTC. As protein: CASSRAAGGYEQYF.

This clone was recorded only once. The chain links TRBV7-8 to TRBJ2-2, with D maybe TRBD1 (7 bases). V was trimmed by 5 bases and J by 11 bases, leaving 18 bases between them. This CDR3 spans 14 amino acids. CDR1 SGHVS and CDR2 FQNEAQ come from the germline V gene. The CDR3 loop is CASSPSQGGGELFF. Written as DNA, the CDR3 is TGTGCCAGCAGCCCCTCGCAGGGGGGCGGCGAGCTGTTTTTT.

This chain connects TRBV6-1 to TRBJ2-3; D might be TRBD1 (6 bases). There are 14 residues in the CDR3. Germline V lookup: CDR1 MNHNS, CDR2 SASEGT. V dropped 1 base and J dropped 4 bases, with 9 bases sitting between them. Here the CDR3 reads CASSEVGHADTQYF. The CDR3 DNA reads TGTGCCAGCAGTGAAGTGGGACACGCAGATACGCAGTATTTT.

The rearrangement joins TRBV27 to TRBJ2-7; the D gene is possibly TRBD2 (5 bases). CDR1 is MNHEY, CDR2 SMNVEV, per germline (reference sequence). This CDR3 comprises 14 residues. Trimming took off 6 bases at V and 3 bases at J, with 15 bases between the two ends. The DNA of the CDR3 is TGTGCCAGCAGGGCCGATCGCGGGTTCTACGAGCAGTACTTC. Its translation is CASRADRGFYEQYF.

The chain combines TRBV30 with TRBJ2-6; no firm D call. CDR1 GTSNPN and CDR2 SVGIG come from the germline V gene (reference sequence). This CDR3 has 16 residues. V was cut by 1 base and J by 0 bases, with 10 bases left in between. In nucleotides, the CDR3 is TGTGCCTGGAGTGGTAACAGAGTCTCTGGGGCCAACGTCCTGACTTTC. Protein: CAWSGNRVSGANVLTF. The complete variable domain, with remaining parts taken from reference TRBV30 and TRBJ2-6, reads SQTIHQWPATLVQPVGSPLSLECTVEGTSNPNLYWYRQAAGRGLQLLFYSVGIGQISSEVPQNLSASRPQDRQFILSSKKLLLSDSGFYLCAWSGNRVSGANVLTFGAGSRLTVL.

The J gene is TRBJ2-1, the V gene TRBV7-9, with 7 bases lining up with TRBD1. J gave up 7 bases and V 6 bases, and 15 bases lay outside the gene matches. Germline V gene data show CDR1 as SEHNR and CDR2 as FQNEAQ (reference sequence). This CDR3 has 16 amino acids. CDR3 region: CASSFLPRQGKNEQFF. CDR3 DNA: TGTGCCAGCAGTTTTCTCCCCCGACAGGGCAAGAATGAGCAGTTCTTC.

The gene calls are TRBV4-3 and TRBJ2-2; D is perhaps TRBD1 (5 bases). CDR3 size: 16 residues. With 0 bases removed from V and 8 bases from J, the gap between germline ends came to 16 bases. Germline-derived CDR1 and CDR2 are LGHNA and YSLEER. CDR3 DNA: TGCGCCAGCAGCCAAGATCAGGCAGGGTCAACGGGGGAGCTGTTTTTT. Its protein product is CASSQDQAGSTGELFF.